This TCR beta chain derives from a study of blood T cell repertoires in COVID-19. A single count supports this clone. Germline V CDR1 and CDR2: GTSNPN, SVGIG (reference sequence). V dropped 0 bases and J dropped 8; count of bases not matched to a gene: 1. CDR3 length equals 14 residues. Living in 24 US areas, the participants were between roughly 18 and 89 years of age. What the recovered Cohort 3 donors had was two negative PCRs, clearance, or symptom resolution. Per the study methods: The authors estimated nucleated cell counts from reference gene primer amplification. Clones were sequenced by immunoSEQ multiplex PCR, and TCRdb holds only the in-frame ones, with some missing. For V, J and clone size, that table is used; D and trimming come from the DNA. Found here are roughly 300,000 clones, more than 85% of them singletons; the top ten hold 1%.

Source material: PBMCs or T cells enriched from blood (not recorded which). This clonotype originated in a woman in her thirties who had recovered from COVID-19. The V and J genes are TRBV30 and TRBJ1-6; 10 bases map to TRBD1. The CDR3 bases are TGTGCCTGGAGTGTTGGGACAGGGGATTCACCCCTCCACTTT. Its translation is CAWSVGTGDSPLHF.